The rows below give T cell receptor beta chains drawn from one sample of a study of STAT5B mutations in CD4+ large granular lymphocyte leukemia. The table came from immunoSEQ multiplex PCR; TCRdb's copy has only in-frame clones and leaves some out. Here the sample spans about 40,000 clones, around 85% being singletons. The sample consisted of CD4+ T cells from blood buffy coats. The origin of the receptors is a human donor in good health. CDR3s include the opening cysteine and the closing phenylalanine or tryptophan. Fields, in order: clone size, V gene, J gene, D gene, CDR3 protein, CDR3 DNA. D genes are given only for firm matches. Expanded clones are given a class, and other clones once, few, many or no size at all.

>.|TRBV19|TRBJ1-6|TRBD1
CASSHQTGIYNSPLHF
TGTGCCAGTAGCCACCAGACAGGGATTTATAATTCACCCCTCCACTTT
>once|TRBV7-9|TRBJ2-7|TRBD2
CASSLLTSGGPYEQYF
TGTGCCAGCAGCTTACTCACTAGCGGGGGTCCCTACGAGCAGTACTTC
>.|TRBV28|TRBJ1-2|.
CASRQKNYGYTF
TGTGCCAGCCGACAAAAGAACTATGGCTACACCTTC
>.|TRBV6-5|TRBJ1-5|.
CASSYNSFSNQPQHF
TGTGCCAGCAGTTACAACTCCTTTAGCAATCAGCCCCAGCATTTT
>.|TRBV11-2|TRBJ2-4|TRBD1
CASSFLTGALAKNIQYF
TGTGCCAGCAGCTTTCTCACAGGGGCGCTAGCCAAAAACATTCAGTACTTC
>.|TRBV27|TRBJ2-1|.
CASSSTVVGRNEQFF
TGTGCCAGCAGTTCCACCGTGGTCGGCAGGAATGAGCAGTTCTTC
>few|TRBV14|TRBJ1-3|TRBD1
CASSRTGYGNTIYF
TGTGCCAGCAGCCGGACAGGGTATGGAAACACCATATATTTT
>few|TRBV27|TRBJ1-1|.
CASSLVSWRTEAFF
TGTGCCAGCAGCCTGGTAAGCTGGCGGACTGAAGCTTTCTTT
>.|TRBV19|TRBJ1-4|.
CASGTQIYLTNEKLFF
TGTGCCAGTGGGACACAAATCTATCTGACTAATGAAAAACTGTTTTTT
>once|TRBV6-5|TRBJ1-1|.
CASSGHSKAEAFF
TGTGCCAGCAGCGGACACTCGAAGGCTGAAGCTTTCTTT
>.|TRBV27|TRBJ1-1|TRBD1
CASSFIGQGSANTEAFF
TGTGCCAGCAGTTTCATCGGACAGGGGTCAGCCAACACTGAAGCTTTCTTT
>few|TRBV4-3|TRBJ1-6|.
CASSRQSSYNSPLHF
TGCGCCAGCAGCCGACAGAGCTCCTATAATTCACCCCTCCACTTT
>.|TRBV6-5|TRBJ1-1|.
CASSYHGPGTEAFF
TGTGCCAGCAGTTACCACGGTCCGGGAACTGAAGCTTTCTTT
>.|TRBV7-9|TRBJ2-5|TRBD2
CASSLGSGRVETQYF
TGTGCCAGCAGCTTAGGCAGCGGGAGGGTGGAGACCCAGTACTTC
>.|TRBV7-8|TRBJ2-5|.
CASSFGTQETQYF
TGTGCCAGCAGCTTCGGTACCCAAGAGACCCAGTACTTC
>.|TRBV7-9|TRBJ2-5|TRBD2
CASSPTFTSGIRETQYF
TGTGCCAGCAGCCCAACCTTTACTAGCGGGATCCGAGAGACCCAGTACTTC
>.|TRBV25-1|TRBJ1-2|TRBD1
CASSEAGQGIYGYTF
TGTGCCAGCAGTGAGGCGGGACAGGGGATCTATGGCTACACCTTC
>few|TRBV7-2|TRBJ1-6|TRBD1
CASSLVKGAEALHF
TGTGCCAGCAGCTTAGTCAAGGGGGCGGAGGCCCTCCACTTT
>.|TRBV19|TRBJ2-1|TRBD1
CASSRSTGSSYNEQFF
TGTGCCAGTAGTCGATCGACAGGGAGCTCCTACAATGAGCAGTTCTTC
>.|TRBV29-1|TRBJ2-1|TRBD2
CSVRVASGYSYNEQFF
TGCAGCGTCCGTGTGGCTAGCGGGTATTCCTACAATGAGCAGTTCTTC
>.|TRBV4-3|TRBJ2-7|TRBD1
CASSQDSGGYEQYF
TGCGCCAGCAGCCAAGATTCAGGGGGCTACGAGCAGTACTTC